A selection of T cell receptor beta chains follows, all from one sample in a study of cytomegalovirus exposure and HLA in healthy donors. The protocol was immunoSEQ multiplex PCR, while the TCRdb copy is restricted to in-frame clones and leaves out a portion. The sample carries 85,000 to 130,000 clones, 71% recorded once. The sample was PBMCs. Every receptor here comes from a female donor in good health and CMV-seronegative. The CDR3 runs from the conserved cysteine through the conserved F or W. A D gene is named only where the DNA matches it firmly. Part of the rows lack a size; the others show once, few, many or a class for expanded clones.

d_call	clone_size	v_call	j_call	cdr3_nt	cdr3_aa
TRBD2	NA	TRBV28	TRBJ2-7	TGTGCCAGCAGTTTATTGGGCGGGAGCCGGCGAGAGCAGTACTTC	CASSLLGGSRREQYF
TRBD1	few	TRBV4-3	TRBJ1-2	TGCGCCAGCAGCCAAGGACAGGGGACTAACTATGGCTACACCTTC	CASSQGQGTNYGYTF
NA	NA	TRBV5-1	TRBJ2-3	TGCGCCAGCAGCTTGGGAGGTACAGATACGCAGTATTTT	CASSLGGTDTQYF
TRBD2	NA	TRBV4-1	TRBJ2-7	TGCGCCAGCAGCCTTTCACTAGCGGGAGGGCCCTCAGGCGAGCAGTACTTC	CASSLSLAGGPSGEQYF
NA	NA	TRBV7-8	TRBJ1-2	TGTGCCAGCAGCCCGTCGGGGGAGGACTATGGCTACACCTTC	CASSPSGEDYGYTF
TRBD2	NA	TRBV13	TRBJ2-7	TGTGCCAGCAGCCCAACTAGCGGGAGGCAGTACTTC	CASSPTSGRQYF
TRBD2	NA	TRBV5-1	TRBJ2-7	TGCGCCAGCAGCTTTGGCGGGAGGGCCGCGAACGAGCAGTACTTC	CASSFGGRAANEQYF
TRBD1	NA	TRBV5-4	TRBJ2-3	TGTGCCAGCAGCTCGAATCCGGGACAGGGGAGAGATACGCAGTATTTT	CASSSNPGQGRDTQYF
TRBD2	NA	TRBV28	TRBJ2-7	TGTGCCAGCAGTTCCCCCCGGACTAGCGGGAGCTACGAGCAGTACTTC	CASSSPRTSGSYEQYF
TRBD2	once	TRBV7-9	TRBJ2-5	TGTGCCAGCAGCTTACATAGCGGGAGCCCTCAAGAGACCCAGTACTTC	CASSLHSGSPQETQYF
NA	NA	TRBV5-1	TRBJ1-4	TGCGCCAGCAGAATTACAGGTGCGACTAATGAAAAACTGTTTTTT	CASRITGATNEKLFF
NA	NA	TRBV30	TRBJ2-2	TGTGCCTGGAGTGTACGAGGGGGGGAGCTGTTTTTT	CAWSVRGGELFF
TRBD2	NA	TRBV11-3	TRBJ2-3	TGTGCCAGCAGCTCGGGACTACTCAAGGACACAGATACGCAGTATTTT	CASSSGLLKDTDTQYF
NA	once	TRBV29-1	TRBJ1-2	TGCAGCGTTGGGCCGGGTAGCGTGGGCTACACCTTC	CSVGPGSVGYTF
NA	NA	TRBV5-4	TRBJ2-1	TGTGCCAGCAGCTTCCGGCAGGGATTTGGGAATGAGCAGTTCTTC	CASSFRQGFGNEQFF
NA	once	TRBV11-3	TRBJ2-7	TGTGCCAGCAGCTTAGATCTCGGCGGGGCGCACTCCTACGAGCAGTACTTC	CASSLDLGGAHSYEQYF
NA	NA	TRBV2	TRBJ2-7	TGTGCCAGCGAGGTTGGCAAGATGGGTTCCTACGAGCAGTACTTC	CASEVGKMGSYEQYF
TRBD1	few	TRBV18	TRBJ2-7	TGTGCCAGCTCACCCGGACAGGGCGTTTCCTACGAGCAGTACTTC	CASSPGQGVSYEQYF
TRBD1	NA	TRBV19	TRBJ1-1	TGTGCCAGTAAAACCGACAGGGCGAACACTGAAGCTTTCTTT	CASKTDRANTEAFF
NA	NA	TRBV27	TRBJ1-1	TGTGCCAGCAGGAGGAGCGGGGGGCGTACCACTGAAGCTTTCTTT	CASRRSGGRTTEAFF
TRBD1	NA	TRBV9	TRBJ2-2	TGTGCCAGCAGCGTAGGACTCGGGACAGGGGAGGCCGGGGAGCTGTTTTTT	CASSVGLGTGEAGELFF
TRBD1	NA	TRBV30	TRBJ1-1	TGTGCCTGGAGTGTGGACAGGGGGAGGGAAGCTTTCTTT	CAWSVDRGREAFF
NA	once	TRBV7-9	TRBJ1-3	TGTGCCAGCAGCCCGGGCGGGTTAAACACCATATATTTT	CASSPGGLNTIYF
NA	NA	TRBV7-9	TRBJ1-1	TGTGCCAGCAGCTTAGAGGGGGTCAGTTCATTTTTCTTT	CASSLEGVSSFFF
TRBD2	NA	TRBV11-2	TRBJ2-7	TGTGCCAGCAGGGTGGGGACTAGCGGGGCCTACGAGCAGTACTTC	CASRVGTSGAYEQYF
TRBD2	few	TRBV6-4	TRBJ2-7	TGTGCCAGCAGTGACTCGCCTAGCGGGAGGAAACGTTTC	CASSDSPSGRKRF
TRBD1	few	TRBV5-4	TRBJ2-7	TGTGCCAGCAGCTTAGGGGGGACAGGGGTCGACGAGCAGTACTTC	CASSLGGTGVDEQYF
NA	NA	TRBV6-5	TRBJ2-2	TGTGCCAGCGCGGCAGTAAACACCGGGGAGCTGTTTTTT	CASAAVNTGELFF
NA	NA	TRBV5-1	TRBJ2-5	TGCGCCAGCGGACAGCAAGAGACCCAGTACTTC	CASGQQETQYF
TRBD1	NA	TRBV30	TRBJ2-2	TGTGCCTGGAGTGTCCCGGGACAGGGGCGATCGAACACCGGGGAGCTGTTTTTT	CAWSVPGQGRSNTGELFF
TRBD2	NA	TRBV5-6	TRBJ2-3	TGTGCCAGCAGCTTGACTGGCGGGAGAGTAGATACGCAGTATTTT	CASSLTGGRVDTQYF
NA	NA	TRBV27	TRBJ2-3	TGTGCCAGCAGGCCGGTTCGTATCTCCACAGATACGCAGTATTTT	CASRPVRISTDTQYF
TRBD2	NA	TRBV6-1	TRBJ2-3	TGTGCCAGCAGTGAGGCACTAGCGGGAGGAACAGATACGCAGTATTTT	CASSEALAGGTDTQYF
NA	NA	TRBV28	TRBJ2-3	TGTGCCAGCAGTCAGTCCCTCGGCACAGATACGCAGTATTTT	CASSQSLGTDTQYF
TRBD2	NA	TRBV12-5	TRBJ2-3	TGTGCTAGTGGTCCTAGCGGAATTAACACAGATACGCAGTATTTT	CASGPSGINTDTQYF
TRBD2	few	TRBV29-1	TRBJ2-1	TGCAGCGTTGCGGATAGCGGGAGGCTACCTTCGGGTGAGCAGTTCTTC	CSVADSGRLPSGEQFF
TRBD2	NA	TRBV5-1	TRBJ2-5	TGCGCCAGCAGCTTGACTAGCGGGAGATTGGAGACCCAGTACTTC	CASSLTSGRLETQYF
NA	NA	TRBV28	TRBJ1-1	TGTGCCAGCAGTTTGTCAGGCAACACTGAAGCTTTCTTT	CASSLSGNTEAFF
TRBD2	NA	TRBV9	TRBJ2-1	TGTGCCAGCAGCGTGGAAGGGACTAGCGGGACAGATGAGCAGTTCTTC	CASSVEGTSGTDEQFF
TRBD2	NA	TRBV5-5	TRBJ2-2	TGTGCCAGCAGCTTTCAGGCGGGAGGGAACACCGGGGAGCTGTTTTTT	CASSFQAGGNTGELFF
NA	few	TRBV5-6	TRBJ2-5	TGTGCCAGCAGCTTGAGGCAGGGGGAGACCCAGTACTTC	CASSLRQGETQYF
NA	NA	TRBV9	TRBJ2-6	TGTGCCAGCAGCGTAGCTCCACAGGGATCCGGGGCCAACGTCCTGACTTTC	CASSVAPQGSGANVLTF
TRBD1	few	TRBV25-1	TRBJ2-6	TGTGCCAGCAGGAAGGGGGACAGGTCGGCTGGGGCCAACGTCCTGACTTTC	CASRKGDRSAGANVLTF
NA	NA	TRBV7-2	TRBJ1-2	TGTGCCAGCAGCTTAGTCCGAGGCTTCCCAGACCCCTTC	CASSLVRGFPDPF
NA	NA	TRBV9	TRBJ2-5	TGTGCCAGCAGCGAACAGGGTGGTGAGACCCAGTACTTC	CASSEQGGETQYF
NA	NA	TRBV11-2	TRBJ2-1	TGTGCCAGCAGCCTCAGGTCCACGGCGAACGTATACAATGAGCAGTTCTTC	CASSLRSTANVYNEQFF
TRBD1	NA	TRBV27	TRBJ1-2	TGTGCCAGCAGTTCCCCAGGGGGGAAGCGGAGCTACACCTTC	CASSSPGGKRSYTF
TRBD2	NA	TRBV10-3	TRBJ2-7	TGTGCCATCAGTGGCCCGGGACTAGCGGGAGACGAGCAGTACTTC	CAISGPGLAGDEQYF
TRBD2	few	TRBV2	TRBJ2-1	TGTGCCAGCATCGAGGTCAGCGGGAGGGCCTACAATGAGCAGTTCTTC	CASIEVSGRAYNEQFF
TRBD1	NA	TRBV29-1	TRBJ1-4	TGCAGCGTCGCCGGGACAGGGGGCGAAAAACTGTTTTTT	CSVAGTGGEKLFF